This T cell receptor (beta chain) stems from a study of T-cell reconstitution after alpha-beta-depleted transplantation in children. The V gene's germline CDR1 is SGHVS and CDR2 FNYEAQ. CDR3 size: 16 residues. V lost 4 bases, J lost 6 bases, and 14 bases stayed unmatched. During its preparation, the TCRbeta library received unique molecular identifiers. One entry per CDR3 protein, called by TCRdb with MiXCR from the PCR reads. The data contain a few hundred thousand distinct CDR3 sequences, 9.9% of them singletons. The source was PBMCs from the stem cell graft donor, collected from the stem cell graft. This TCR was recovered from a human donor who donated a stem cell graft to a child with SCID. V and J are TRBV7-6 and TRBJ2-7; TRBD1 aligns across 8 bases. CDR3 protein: CASSSRRGTGGGEQYF. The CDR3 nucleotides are TGTGCCAGCAGCTCTCGGAGGGGGACAGGAGGGGGCGAGCAGTACTTC.